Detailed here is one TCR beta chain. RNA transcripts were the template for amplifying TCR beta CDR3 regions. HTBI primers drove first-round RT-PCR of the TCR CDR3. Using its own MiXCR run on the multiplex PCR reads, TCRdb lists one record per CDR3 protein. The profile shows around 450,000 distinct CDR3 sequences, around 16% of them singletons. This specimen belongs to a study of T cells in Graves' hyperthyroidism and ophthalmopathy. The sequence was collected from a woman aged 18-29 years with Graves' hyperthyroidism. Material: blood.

For the CDR3, the DNA is TGTGCCAGCAGCCGGCAGGGGGCGTTGGTCTATGGCTACACCTTC. Its protein product is CASSRQGALVYGYTF. The rearrangement links TRBV7-2 to TRBJ1-2; the match to TRBD1 covers 8 bases. CDR3 length: 15 residues. V shed 5 bases and J 4 bases; nucleotides not matched to a gene: 9. The germline CDR1 and CDR2 sequences are SGHTA and FQGNSA.